The source of this TCR beta chain is a study of blood T cell repertoires in COVID-19. Study background: The study drew acute and convalescent COVID-19 samples from the United States, Italy and Spain. PBMCs, B-cell-depleted T cells, or T cells were the source of the cDNA or gDNA that made up the material.

In the original processing: The assay estimated nucleated cells by amplifying reference gene primers. Using immunoSEQ multiplex PCR, the repertoire was profiled, and TCRdb retains in-frame clones only, with some absent. V, J and clone size reflect that table, while D and trimming were determined from the DNA. The top ten hold roughly 7.5% of the sample, which has 100,000 to 120,000 clones, about 70% seen once. The sequenced sample was peripheral blood. The receptor comes from a woman aged 55-69 years with acute or convalescent COVID-19.

The CDR3 protein is CASTKIRGSGYTF. The DNA of the CDR3 is TGTGCCAGCACCAAAATCCGGGGTTCGGGCTACACCTTC. The J gene is TRBJ1-2, the V gene TRBV2; the D is unclear. Trimming stripped 7 bases from V and 8 bases from J, with 17 bases between. Germline-derived CDR1 and CDR2 are SNHLY and FYNNEI. This CDR3 is 13 amino acids long.